One and the same sample provided the 16 T cell receptor beta chains below, sequenced in a study of control samples from healthy donors and cancer patients. The repertoire was sequenced with immunoSEQ multiplex PCR; TCRdb's copy has only in-frame clones and lacks some. Among 400,000 to 500,000 clones listed, over 75% were seen once. Input material: PBMCs. These receptor sequences come from a man aged 40-50 years with head and neck cancer.

The chain combines TRBV27 with TRBJ2-7; either TRBD1 or TRBD2 may supply D (5 bases each). This CDR3 has 15 residues. The V and J ends lost 3 bases and 0 bases respectively, with 12 bases between them. Germline V gene sequence: CDR1 MNHEY, CDR2 SMNVEV (reference sequence). The CDR3 sequence: CASSLGTRSSYEQYF. The CDR3 DNA sequence: TGTGCCAGCAGTTTGGGGACCCGGAGCTCCTACGAGCAGTACTTC.

J is TRBJ1-2 and V is TRBV6-5; D gene ambiguous. CDR1 is MNHEY, CDR2 SVGAGI, per germline. CDR3 length: 12 amino acids. V lost 7 bases, J lost 3 bases, and 9 bases lay in between. In nucleotides, the CDR3 is TGTGCCAGCAAAGCAGAGTACTATGGCTACACCTTC. This encodes CASKAEYYGYTF.

The chain uses TRBV6-2 or TRBV6-3 and TRBJ2-7; a weak D match, TRBD1 (6 bases). Deletions cut 0 bases from V and 1 base from J, with 19 bases between. This CDR3 region has 18 residues. Germline lookup yields CDR1 MNHEY and CDR2 SVGEGT. DNA of the CDR3: TGTGCCAGCAGTTACTCTGGACAGAAAACTCTGAAATCCTACGAGCAGTACTTC. It translates to CASSYSGQKTLKSYEQYF.

V is TRBV5-1 and J is TRBJ2-1; 13 nucleotides align to TRBD2. Germline V gene data show CDR1 as SGHRS and CDR2 as YFSETQ. Germline trimming cut 4 bases from V and 5 bases from J; bases unmatched to any gene: 3. CDR3 length: 15 residues. CDR3 in amino acids: CASSPGLAGNNEQFF. The CDR3, as DNA: TGCGCCAGCAGCCCGGGACTAGCGGGAAACAATGAGCAGTTCTTC.

This clone was recorded only once. The V gene is TRBV5-1, the J gene TRBJ2-5; 9 bases align to TRBD1. The J segment lost 5 bases and the V segment lost 0 bases, leaving 5 bases of the junction unmatched. The CDR3 is made up of 15 amino acids. Germline CDR1 reads SGHRS; CDR2 reads YFSETQ. CDR3 DNA: TGCGCCAGCAGCTTGGTCGGTGACAGGGGGGAGACCCAGTACTTC. Protein product: CASSLVGDRGETQYF.

This clone has just one count. CDR3 nucleotides: TGTGCCAGCACCGCTTTCGCACAGGGACATATTAGCAATCAGCCCCAGCATTTT. This sequence encodes CASTAFAQGHISNQPQHF. The chain couples TRBV7-3 to TRBJ1-5, with a weak D call TRBD1 (6 bases). The CDR3 runs 18 residues. Germline values: CDR1 SGHTA, CDR2 FQGTGA. With 7 bases removed from V and 0 bases from J, the gap between germline ends came to 22 bases. The complete variable domain, with remaining parts taken from reference TRBV7-3 and TRBJ1-5, reads GAGVSQTPSNKVTEKGKYVELRCDPISGHTALYWYRQSLGQGPEFLIYFQGTGAADDSGLPNDRFFAVRPEGSVSTLKIQRTERGDSAVYLCASTAFAQGHISNQPQHFGDGTRLSIL.

This chain links TRBV7-9 with TRBJ2-3; 7 positions match TRBD2. There are 17 residues in the CDR3. Germline loops: CDR1 SEHNR, CDR2 FQNEAQ (reference sequence). J was trimmed by 0 bases and V by 4 bases; bases with no gene match: 10. DNA for the CDR3: TGTGCCAGCAGCTCCCCTCCAAGCGGGGCCAGCACAGATACGCAGTATTTT. Its translation: CASSSPPSGASTDTQYF.

The rearrangement links TRBV6-1 to TRBJ1-4, with 8 bases fitting TRBD1. Trimming at V came to 1 base and at J to 7 bases, leaving 5 bases not matched to a gene. In germline, CDR1 is MNHNS, CDR2 SASEGT. This CDR3 region has 15 residues. The CDR3 DNA reads TGTGCCAGCAGTGAAGTTCAGGGGGCGCCTGAAAAACTGTTTTTT. Protein sequence: CASSEVQGAPEKLFF.

The chain employs TRBV27 and TRBJ1-2, with TRBD1 matching over 7 bases. V gave up 6 bases and J gave up 4 bases; unmatched junction bases: 8. This CDR3 is 14 amino acids long. Germline lookup yields CDR1 MNHEY and CDR2 SMNVEV (reference sequence). In nucleotides, the CDR3 is TGTGCCAGCAGACAAGGGACAGCGAGCTATGGCTACACCTTC. This gives the protein CASRQGTASYGYTF.

The gene calls are TRBV4-1 and TRBJ2-7; the match to TRBD2 covers 7 bases. Trimming removed 0 bases from V and 5 bases from J; junction bases left unmatched: 1. CDR1 is MGHRA and CDR2 is YSYEKL in the germline V gene. The CDR3 sequence is 13 residues long. The CDR3 nucleotides read TGCGCCAGCAGCCAAGATCGGGGGGACGAGCAGTACTTC. This translates into CASSQDRGDEQYF.

The chain combines TRBV5-6 with TRBJ1-5; D might be TRBD1 (6 bases). CDR1 and CDR2 (germline): SGHDT, YYEEEE. Trimming left V 2 bases short and J 7 bases short, with 13 bases between. This CDR3 contains 14 residues. The CDR3 here is CASSLQGVGQPQHF. Here the CDR3 DNA reads TGTGCCAGCAGCTTACAGGGCGTTGGGCAGCCCCAGCATTTT.

This chain joins TRBV5-1 and TRBJ1-1; TRBD1 might be the D (6 bases). Trimming stripped 4 bases from V and 4 bases from J, with 14 bases between. The CDR3 extends over 14 amino acids. The germline V gene has CDR1 SGHRS and CDR2 YFSETQ. The CDR3 region is CASSTDGGLTEAFF. CDR3 DNA: TGCGCCAGCAGCACCGACGGGGGGCTCACTGAAGCTTTCTTT.

CDR3 in DNA: TGTGCCAGCAGTGCCGGAGCAAACACAGATACGCAGTATTTT. Translation: CASSAGANTDTQYF. J is TRBJ2-3 and V is TRBV28; no reliable D call. Trimming removed 5 bases from V and 2 bases from J, with 11 bases in between. Germline CDR1 MDHEN, CDR2 SYDVKM. The CDR3 is 14 amino acids.

DNA of the CDR3: TGTGCCATCAGTGCGGGTCAGTGGAGCACCGGGGAGCTGTTTTTT. Residues: CAISAGQWSTGELFF. The rearrangement joins TRBV10-3 to TRBJ2-2; D gene unclear. The germline V and J ends were trimmed by 4 bases and 4 bases, with 13 bases remaining between them. This CDR3 spans 15 amino acids. CDR1 ENHRY and CDR2 SYGVKD come from the germline V gene.

This chain links TRBV27 with TRBJ1-2; 7 nucleotides line up with TRBD1. Unmatched junction bases numbered 11, after V lost 6 bases and J lost 4 bases. Germline values: CDR1 MNHEY, CDR2 SMNVEV (reference sequence). The CDR3 sequence is 15 residues long. CDR3 region: CASRDQGGLIYGYTF. Here the CDR3 DNA reads TGTGCCAGCAGAGACCAGGGGGGCCTCATCTATGGCTACACCTTC.

The rearrangement joins TRBV9 to TRBJ1-2; 8 nucleotides agree with TRBD1. CDR1 and CDR2 (germline): SGDLS, YYNGEE. The CDR3 is 14 amino acids. Trimming took 3 bases from V and 5 from J; bases not matched to a gene: 6. The CDR3 coding sequence is TGTGCCAGCAGCGGCCAGGGGGCGATTTATGGCTACACCTTC. Its protein is CASSGQGAIYGYTF.